The sequence of this T cell receptor beta chain was determined in a study of shared clonotypes between healthy human individuals. Study-level points and caveats: Donor clonotype sharing was expected to depend on sequencing depth.

The assay ran at deep level. Genomic DNA of every subset was divided equally among multiple immunoSEQ plates. Sequencing was performed with immunoSEQ multiplex PCR; in TCRdb, only in-frame clones are kept and a portion is missing. The sample lists 450,000 to 600,000 clones; 70% to 85% were seen once. Comments on this clone: Its antigen is as yet unknown.

All donors were Caucasian adults living in Nashville, Tennessee. The specimen was PBMCs. This clonotype originated in a woman in her thirties or forties in good health. Some clones in this sample may be carry-over from other donors' samples.

CDR3 in DNA: TGTGCCAGCAGTTACTCGGGGGAAGGCCAAGAGACCCAGTACTTC. Residues: CASSYSGEGQETQYF. V gene TRBV6-6 combines with J gene TRBJ2-5, with D perhaps assigned TRBD1 or TRBD2 (5 bases each). CDR1 MNHNY and CDR2 SVGAGI come from the germline V gene (reference sequence). V was trimmed by 0 bases and J by 1 base, leaving 9 bases between them. The CDR3 runs to 15 residues.